Below, 29 T cell receptor beta chains from the same sample are listed, as sequenced in a study of identical twins. MiXCR, run by TCRdb on the 5' RACE reads, gives a single entry per CDR3 protein. The data contain 1.5 million or so distinct CDR3 sequences, about 31% of them singletons. Material: cord blood. The receptors were gathered from a newborn girl in good health.

About this clonotype: A single base separates this from a much larger clone, so it may be a read error. Here the CDR3 DNA reads TGTGCCAGCAGCCCACAGGGGCCCCTCTCCTACGAGCAGTACTTC. Amino acids: CASSPQGPLSYEQYF. The V and J genes are TRBV13 and TRBJ2-7; 7 bases line up with TRBD1. There are 15 residues in the CDR3. V was pared by 5 bases and J by 0 bases, with 7 bases of the junction left unmatched. CDR1 is PRHDT, CDR2 FYEKMQ, per germline (reference sequence).

As to this clonotype: A clone one base away is much larger, so this may be a read error. The gene calls are TRBV29-1 and TRBJ2-1, with TRBD2 as a possible D gene (5 bases). The end of the DNA is better explained by TRBJ2-7, so the J call may be wrong. Per germline, CDR1 SQVTM and CDR2 ANQGSEA. The CDR3 runs 13 residues. Written as DNA, the CDR3 is TGCAGCCCGGCGCGAGGGTCCTACAATGAGCAGTACTTC. Amino acid sequence: CSPARGSYNEQYF.

This clonotype turned up a few times. The chain employs TRBV5-1 and TRBJ2-1; 8 positions agree with TRBD1. This CDR3 has 14 residues. Germline CDR1 reads SGHRS; CDR2 reads YFSETQ. V lost 0 bases, J lost 9 bases, and 5 bases stayed unmatched. The CDR3 region has the DNA TGCGCCAGCAGCTTGGCAGGACAGGGCCGTGAGCAGTTCTTC. Protein: CASSLAGQGREQFF.

The chain is built from TRBV6-5 and TRBJ2-2; D not certain. V lost 5 bases and J 6 bases, leaving 13 bases between the germline ends. The germline gives CDR1 MNHEY, CDR2 SVGAGI. There are 14 residues in the CDR3. The CDR3 sequence: CASSQPGGAGELFF. CDR3 nucleotides: TGTGCCAGCAGTCAACCCGGTGGGGCCGGGGAGCTGTTTTTT.

A few counts support this clonotype. The V and J genes are TRBV5-6 and TRBJ2-3, with D possibly TRBD1 on 5 matching bases. Germline lookup yields CDR1 SGHDT and CDR2 YYEEEE. This CDR3 comprises 13 residues. The ends were cut back, 4 bases at V and 10 bases at J, with 16 bases in the middle. The CDR3 DNA reads as TGTGCCAGCAGCCAGGACAACCCGATCCCGCAGTATTTT. Residues: CASSQDNPIPQYF.

The CDR3 is CASSLDRGPNTDTQYF. CDR3 nucleotide sequence: TGTGCCAGCAGTTTGGACAGGGGGCCGAACACAGATACGCAGTATTTT. The chain couples TRBV27 to TRBJ2-3; 11 nucleotides line up with TRBD1. This CDR3 has 16 amino acids. Germline V gives CDR1 MNHEY, CDR2 SMNVEV (reference sequence). The V segment lost 3 bases and the J segment 2 bases; nucleotides outside the gene matches: 4.

In this sample, this clonotype turned up a few times. The V gene is TRBV19, the J gene TRBJ1-2; TRBD1 aligns across 7 bases. This CDR3 is built from 13 residues. The V and J ends lost 7 bases and 4 bases, in that order; junction bases with no gene match: 6. The V gene's germline CDR1 is LNHDA and CDR2 SQIVND (reference sequence). The CDR3 reads CASNPTGLYGYTF. As DNA, the CDR3 is TGTGCCAGTAACCCGACAGGGCTCTATGGCTACACCTTC.

This clonotype occurred once. J is TRBJ2-1 and V is TRBV3-1; 9 bases match TRBD2. V gave up 0 bases and J gave up 5 bases; unmatched junction bases: 5. Germline CDR1 is LGHDT and CDR2 is YNNKEL (reference sequence). The CDR3 is 16 residues long. DNA of the CDR3: TGTGCCAGCAGCCAAGAGCTGACTAGCGGTCACAATGAGCAGTTCTTC. This gives the protein CASSQELTSGHNEQFF.

This clonotype was seen a handful of times. V usage is TRBV4-1 and J usage is TRBJ2-3; possible D gene TRBD2, 7 bases. This CDR3 comprises 17 residues. Germline loops: CDR1 MGHRA, CDR2 YSYEKL. Trimming removed 1 base from V and 2 bases from J, with 16 bases in between. CDR3 nucleotide sequence: TGCGCCAGCAGCCAAGTGAGGGGGGGCCCCTACACAGATACGCAGTATTTT. It specifies CASSQVRGGPYTDTQYF.

This clonotype occurred a few times. The chain combines TRBV9 with TRBJ2-6; D uncertain. Looked up from germline, CDR1 is SGDLS and CDR2 is YYNGEE. Trimming removed 1 base from V and 1 base from J, with 9 bases in between. CDR3 length: 16 residues. DNA of the CDR3: TGTGCCAGCAGCGTAAAAGTCGGTTCTGGGGCCAACGTCCTGACTTTC. This codes for CASSVKVGSGANVLTF. The whole variable domain, remainder taken from reference TRBV9 and TRBJ2-6, is DSGVTQTPKHLITATGQRVTLRCSPRSGDLSVYWYQQSLDQGLQFLIQYYNGEERAKGNILERFSAQQFPDLHSELNLSSLELGDSALYFCASSVKVGSGANVLTFGAGSRLTVL.

This clonotype was seen repeatedly, ten times or more. The gene calls are TRBV4-2 and TRBJ2-7, with TRBD2 matching over 10 bases. This CDR3 is built from 15 residues. J gave up 5 bases and V 1 base, and 5 bases lay outside the gene matches. Germline V CDR1 and CDR2: LGHNA, YNFKEQ. The CDR3 nucleotides are TGTGCCAGCAGCCAAGGGTCTAGCGGGAGTAACGAGCAGTACTTC. This sequence encodes CASSQGSSGSNEQYF.

The chain carries TRBV27 and TRBJ2-2; D uncertain. This CDR3 has 13 residues. The germline gives CDR1 MNHEY, CDR2 SMNVEV (reference sequence). Trimming stripped 0 bases from V and 4 bases from J, with 3 bases between. The CDR3 sequence is CASSLSVTGELFF. DNA of the CDR3: TGTGCCAGCAGTTTATCTGTCACCGGGGAGCTGTTTTTT.

The V and J genes are TRBV10-3 and TRBJ2-5; 9 bases map to TRBD2. The DNA end favors TRBJ2-7, so the J call may be wrong. Germline CDR1 reads ENHRY; CDR2 reads SYGVKD. The CDR3 length is 16 residues. The CDR3 loop reads CAISESVIAGEYEQYF. CDR3 bases: TGTGCCATCAGTGAGTCTGTAATAGCGGGAGAGTACGAGCAGTACTTC.

Only a few counts were recorded for this clonotype. The chain combines TRBV3-1 with TRBJ2-2; weak D call: TRBD2 (5 bases). The CDR3 has 15 amino acids. CDR1 is LGHDT and CDR2 is YNNKEL in the germline V gene (reference sequence). V was shortened by 0 bases and J by 4 bases, with 9 bases between the two germline ends. DNA of the CDR3: TGTGCCAGCAGCCAAGATCTAGCCTCCACCGGGGAGCTGTTTTTT. Protein product: CASSQDLASTGELFF.

Many counts were recorded for this clonotype. The rearrangement uses TRBV29-1 and TRBJ2-7, with 7 bases matching TRBD1. The germline CDR1 and CDR2 sequences are SQVTM and ANQGSEA. This CDR3 has 15 residues. The junction had 9 bases not matched to a gene; V was cut back by 0 bases and J by 4 bases. The CDR3 DNA sequence: TGCAGCGTTGAAGATCAAAGGGGACAGAGTTACGAGCAGTACTTC. It encodes CSVEDQRGQSYEQYF.

This clonotype was counted only a few times. The V gene is TRBV29-1, the J gene TRBJ2-5, with TRBD2 matching over 10 bases. The DNA end is a closer match to TRBJ2-7, so the J assignment may be wrong. CDR3 length equals 13 residues. Germline V lookup: CDR1 SQVTM, CDR2 ANQGSEA. The CDR3 DNA reads as TGCAGCCCGAGCGGGAGGGCCGTCTACGAGCAGTACTTC. Residues: CSPSGRAVYEQYF.

This clonotype was seen a handful of times. This chain links TRBV7-2 with TRBJ2-5; 7 bases map to TRBD2. With 6 bases clipped from V and 1 base from J, the junction kept 5 bases outside the gene matches. CDR1 is SGHTA and CDR2 is FQGNSA in the germline V gene. The CDR3 is 14 amino acids. The CDR3 DNA is TGTGCCAGCAGTCCGCGGGGGTTCCAAGAGACCCAGTACTTC. Amino acid sequence: CASSPRGFQETQYF.

The chain employs TRBV20-1 and TRBJ2-1; D gene uncertain. The CDR3 runs to 13 residues. The germline CDR1 and CDR2 sequences are DFQATT and SNEGSKA (reference sequence). The germline V and J ends were trimmed by 1 base and 8 bases, with 12 bases remaining between them. The CDR3 sequence: CSARVPIGYEQFF. The CDR3 DNA reads as TGCAGTGCTAGAGTGCCTATAGGCTATGAGCAGTTCTTC.

The chain employs TRBV28 and TRBJ1-4; possibly TRBD1 for D (5 bases). The CDR3 contains 14 residues. V was shortened by 9 bases and J by 5 bases, with 16 bases between the two germline ends. The germline V gene encodes CDR1 MDHEN and CDR2 SYDVKM. The CDR3 DNA is TGTGCCAGTAAAGAGGCAGGGCGGAATGAAAAACTGTTTTTT. Its protein is CASKEAGRNEKLFF.

The V call is TRBV3-1, the J call TRBJ2-4, with a possible D match to TRBD2 (6 bases). The assigned J gene may be wrong: the sequence end matches TRBJ2-7 better. Germline V CDR1 and CDR2: LGHDT, YNNKEL (reference sequence). The CDR3 is 14 amino acids. CDR3 sequence (DNA): TGTGCCAGCAGCCAAGCGCGGGGAGACTACGAGCAGTACTTC. Translating it yields CASSQARGDYEQYF.

V is TRBV7-2 and J is TRBJ1-5; no clear D gene. V gave up 1 base and J gave up 4 bases, with 11 bases separating them. CDR1 is SGHTA and CDR2 is FQGNSA in the germline V gene. CDR3 length: 15 amino acids. CDR3 coding DNA: TGTGCCAGCAGCTTAGTGAACGCCCTTAATCAGCCCCAGCATTTT. It translates to CASSLVNALNQPQHF. Variable domain in full (rest from reference TRBV7-2 and TRBJ1-5): GAGVSQSPSNKVTEKGKDVELRCDPISGHTALYWYRQSLGQGLEFLIYFQGNSAPDKSGLPSDRFSAERTGGSVSTLTIQRTQQEDSAVYLCASSLVNALNQPQHFGDGTRLSIL.

In its sample, this clonotype was seen a few times. V and J are TRBV3-1 and TRBJ2-4; the D call may be TRBD1 or TRBD2 (6 bases each). The last part of the DNA fits TRBJ2-5 better; the J call may be wrong. The CDR3 is 15 residues long. Germline V gene sequence: CDR1 LGHDT, CDR2 YNNKEL (reference sequence). The CDR3 is CASSQGPGAGETQYF. The CDR3 coding sequence is TGTGCCAGCAGCCAAGGTCCGGGGGCAGGAGAGACCCAGTACTTC.

Worth noting for this clonotype: Given a much more abundant clone one base away, this may be a read error. The chain joins TRBV4-2 to TRBJ2-1; 7 nucleotides agree with TRBD2. The end of the DNA fits TRBJ2-7 better, so the J call may be wrong. Per germline, CDR1 LGHNA and CDR2 YNFKEQ. CDR3 length equals 15 residues. This CDR3 is CASSQGGSSYNEQYF. CDR3 nucleotides: TGTGCCAGCAGCCAAGGCGGGAGCTCCTACAATGAGCAGTACTTC.

This clonotype was observed a handful of times. The rearrangement uses TRBV21-1 and TRBJ2-7; the DNA was not used to check the table's D call, TRBD2. TRBV21-1 is a pseudogene segment. This CDR3 is built from 15 residues. DNA for the CDR3: TGTGCCAGCAGCAAAGAGAGGGCAAAAACCTACGAGCAGTACTTC. This codes for CASSKERAKTYEQYF.

This clonotype occurred many times. The rearrangement links TRBV5-6 to TRBJ2-1, with TRBD2 matching over 9 bases. Germline lookup yields CDR1 SGHDT and CDR2 YYEEEE. CDR3 length equals 15 residues. Trimming at V came to 5 bases and at J to 1 base, leaving 4 bases not matched to a gene. The CDR3 DNA reads as TGTGCCAGCAGTTTCAGCGGGAGGTCCTACAATGAGCAGTTCTTC. Amino acid sequence: CASSFSGRSYNEQFF. Full variable domain (rest looked up from reference TRBV5-6 and TRBJ2-1): DAGVTQSPTHLIKTRGQQVTLRCSPKSGHDTVSWYQQALGQGPQFIFQYYEEEERQRGNFPDRFSGHQFPNYSSELNVNALLLGDSALYLCASSFSGRSYNEQFFGPGTRLTVL.

This chain links TRBV6-1 with TRBJ2-1; 9 bases fit TRBD2. After removal of 2 bases from V and 5 bases from J, the junction contained 7 bases not matched to a gene. Germline CDR1 and CDR2: MNHNS and SASEGT. The CDR3 consists of 16 residues. The CDR3 DNA reads TGTGCCAGCAGTGAACTGGCGGGAGGGGGGAACAATGAGCAGTTCTTC. It encodes CASSELAGGGNNEQFF.

The chain carries TRBV6-1 and TRBJ1-2, with 11 nucleotides matching TRBD1. Trimming at V came to 8 bases and at J to 4 bases, leaving 18 bases not matched to a gene. This CDR3 contains 18 residues. In germline, CDR1 is MNHNS, CDR2 SASEGT. This chain's CDR3 is CASGSTGTGGLSLYGYTF. The CDR3 DNA follows: TGTGCCAGCGGGTCTACCGGGACAGGGGGTCTCTCTCTCTATGGCTACACCTTC.

The chain is built from TRBV6-1 and TRBJ2-2; D may be TRBD1 (6 bases). The CDR3 sequence is 15 residues long. Trimming stripped 4 bases from V and 6 bases from J, with 15 bases between. From germline, CDR1 is MNHNS and CDR2 SASEGT. As DNA, the CDR3 is TGTGCCAGCAGTGCCTGGGACACAAAGCCCGGGGAGCTGTTTTTT. Translation: CASSAWDTKPGELFF.

The V call is TRBV15, the J call TRBJ1-1; 7 nucleotides agree with TRBD1. This CDR3 has 14 residues. Per germline, CDR1 LNHNV and CDR2 YYDKDF (reference sequence). J was trimmed by 4 bases and V by 5 bases; bases with no gene match: 7. The CDR3 nucleotides read TGTGCCACCAGCGGCAGACAGGGCGGCACTGAAGCTTTCTTT. It yields the protein CATSGRQGGTEAFF.